This T cell receptor beta chain was documented in a study of CD8+ T cells in alopecia areata. Documented treatment: oral pan-JAK inhibitor, 5-10 mg twice daily. Extraction and reverse transcription of RNA yielded cDNA as the sequencing template. The assay was immunoSEQ multiplex PCR, and TCRdb's table has in-frame clones only and misses some. The sample holds 90,000 to 100,000 clones, roughly two thirds seen once. CDR3 size: 17 residues. V lost 2 bases and J lost 8, with 23 bases in between. Germline assignment: CDR1 SEHNR and CDR2 FQNEAQ (reference sequence). The sequences come from CD8+ T cells sorted from blood, collected at week 4, from a patient treated with tofacitinib. This receptor was identified in a human donor with alopecia areata. This sequence joins TRBV7-9 and TRBJ2-3; TRBD1 might be the D (6 bases). The CDR3 region has the DNA TGTGCCAGCAGCTTATTCTCGGGCAGGGGTGATGGAGCTACGCAGTATTTT. Protein sequence: CASSLFSGRGDGATQYF.